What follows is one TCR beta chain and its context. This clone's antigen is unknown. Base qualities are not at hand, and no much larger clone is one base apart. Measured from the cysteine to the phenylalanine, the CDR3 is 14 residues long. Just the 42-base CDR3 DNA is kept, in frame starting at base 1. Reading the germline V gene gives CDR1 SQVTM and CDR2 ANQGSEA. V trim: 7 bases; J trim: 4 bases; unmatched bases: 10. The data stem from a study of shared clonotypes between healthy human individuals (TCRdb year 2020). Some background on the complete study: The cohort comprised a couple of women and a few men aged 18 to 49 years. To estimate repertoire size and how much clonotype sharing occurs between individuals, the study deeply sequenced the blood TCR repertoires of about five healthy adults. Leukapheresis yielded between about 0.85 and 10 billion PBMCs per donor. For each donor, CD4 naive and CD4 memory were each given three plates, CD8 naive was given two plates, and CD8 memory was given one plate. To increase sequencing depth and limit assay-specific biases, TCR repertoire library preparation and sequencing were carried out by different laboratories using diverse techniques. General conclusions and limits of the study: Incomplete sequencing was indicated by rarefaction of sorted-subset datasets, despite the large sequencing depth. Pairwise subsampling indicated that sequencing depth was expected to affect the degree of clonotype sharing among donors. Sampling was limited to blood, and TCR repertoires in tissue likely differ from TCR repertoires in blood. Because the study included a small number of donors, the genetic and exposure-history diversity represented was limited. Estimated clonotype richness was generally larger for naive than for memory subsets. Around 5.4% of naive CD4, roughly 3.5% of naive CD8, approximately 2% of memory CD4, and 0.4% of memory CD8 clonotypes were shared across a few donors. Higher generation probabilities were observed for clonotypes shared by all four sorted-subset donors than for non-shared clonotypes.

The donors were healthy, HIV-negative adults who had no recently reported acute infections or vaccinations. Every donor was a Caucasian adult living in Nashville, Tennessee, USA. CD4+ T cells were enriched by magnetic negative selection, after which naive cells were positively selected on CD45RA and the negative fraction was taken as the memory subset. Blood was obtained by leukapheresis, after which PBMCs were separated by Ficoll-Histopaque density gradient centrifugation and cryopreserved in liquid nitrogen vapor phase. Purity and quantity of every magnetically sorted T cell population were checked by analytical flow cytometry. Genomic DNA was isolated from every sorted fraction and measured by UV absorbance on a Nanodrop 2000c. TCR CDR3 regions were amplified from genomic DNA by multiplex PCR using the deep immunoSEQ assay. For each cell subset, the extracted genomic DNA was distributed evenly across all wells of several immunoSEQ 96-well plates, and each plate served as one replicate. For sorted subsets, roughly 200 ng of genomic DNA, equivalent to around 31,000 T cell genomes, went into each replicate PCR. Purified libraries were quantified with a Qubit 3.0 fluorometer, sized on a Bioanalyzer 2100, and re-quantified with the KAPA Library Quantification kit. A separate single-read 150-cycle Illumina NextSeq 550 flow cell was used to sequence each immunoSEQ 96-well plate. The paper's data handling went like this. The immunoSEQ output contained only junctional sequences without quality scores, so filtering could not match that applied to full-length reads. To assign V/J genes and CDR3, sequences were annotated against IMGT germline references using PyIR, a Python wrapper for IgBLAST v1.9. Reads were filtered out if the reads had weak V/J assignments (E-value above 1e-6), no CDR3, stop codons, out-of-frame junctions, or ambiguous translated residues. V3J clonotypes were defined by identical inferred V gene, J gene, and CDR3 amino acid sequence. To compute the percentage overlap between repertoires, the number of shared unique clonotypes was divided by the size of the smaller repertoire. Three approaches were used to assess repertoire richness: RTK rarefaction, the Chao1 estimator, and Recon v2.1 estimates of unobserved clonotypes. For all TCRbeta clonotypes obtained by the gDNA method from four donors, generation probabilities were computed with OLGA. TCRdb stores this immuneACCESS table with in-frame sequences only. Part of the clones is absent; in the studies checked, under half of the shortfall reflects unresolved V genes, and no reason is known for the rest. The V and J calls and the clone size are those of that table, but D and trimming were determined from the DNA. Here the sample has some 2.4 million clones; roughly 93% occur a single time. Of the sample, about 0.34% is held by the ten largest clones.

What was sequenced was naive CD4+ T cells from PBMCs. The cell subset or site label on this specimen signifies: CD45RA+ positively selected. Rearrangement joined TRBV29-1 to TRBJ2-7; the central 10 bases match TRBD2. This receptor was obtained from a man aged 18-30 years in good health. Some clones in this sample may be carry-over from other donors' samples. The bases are TGCAGCGCCAAAGCGGGAGGGCCTTCGTACGAGCAGTACTTC. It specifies CSAKAGGPSYEQYF.